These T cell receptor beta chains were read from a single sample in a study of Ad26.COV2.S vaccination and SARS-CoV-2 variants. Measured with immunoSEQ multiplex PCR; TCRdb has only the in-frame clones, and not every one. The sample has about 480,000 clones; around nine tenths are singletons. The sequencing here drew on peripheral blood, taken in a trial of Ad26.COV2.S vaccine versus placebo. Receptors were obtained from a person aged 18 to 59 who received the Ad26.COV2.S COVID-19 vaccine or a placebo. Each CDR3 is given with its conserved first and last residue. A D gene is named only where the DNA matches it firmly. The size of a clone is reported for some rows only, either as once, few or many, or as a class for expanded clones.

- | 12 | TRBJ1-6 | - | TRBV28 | TGTGCTGGGGGGGTGGATAATTCACCCCTCCACTTT | CAGGVDNSPLHF
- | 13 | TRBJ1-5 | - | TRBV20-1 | TGCAGTGCTAGTCCGGGGGGCATTCAGCCCCAGCATTTT | CSASPGGIQPQHF
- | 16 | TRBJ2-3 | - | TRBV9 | TGTGCCAGCAGCGTAGCTCGGCAGGGAAGCACAGATACGCAGTATTTT | CASSVARQGSTDTQYF
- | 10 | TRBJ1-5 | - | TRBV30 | TGTGCCTGGGCCAATCAGCCCCAGCATTTT | CAWANQPQHF
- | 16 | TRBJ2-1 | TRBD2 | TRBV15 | TGTGCCACCAGCCGACTGATAGCGGGAGGGGGGAATGAGCAGTTCTTC | CATSRLIAGGGNEQFF
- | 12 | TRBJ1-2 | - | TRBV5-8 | TGTGCCAGCAGCCGGACATCTTTTGGCTACACCTTC | CASSRTSFGYTF
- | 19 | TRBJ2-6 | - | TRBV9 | TGTGCCAGCAGCCCAGACCTAGGGCAAGTTTTCTCTGGGGCCAACGTCCTGACTTTC | CASSPDLGQVFSGANVLTF
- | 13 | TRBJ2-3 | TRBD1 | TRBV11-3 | TGTGCCAGCAGCCCGACAGGGGTAGATACGCAGTATTTT | CASSPTGVDTQYF
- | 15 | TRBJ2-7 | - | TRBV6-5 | TGTGCCAGCAGTTACTCGACGCTGGGGTCCTACGAGCAGTACTTC | CASSYSTLGSYEQYF
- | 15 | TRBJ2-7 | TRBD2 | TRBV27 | TGTGCCAGCAGTATTGTGTCTAGCGGTCCCTACGAGCAGTACTTC | CASSIVSSGPYEQYF
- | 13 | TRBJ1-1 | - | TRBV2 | TGTGCCAGCAGTGAAGACACCAACACTGAAGCTTTCTTT | CASSEDTNTEAFF
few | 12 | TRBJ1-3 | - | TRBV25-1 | TGTGCCAGCTCGGGGCCTGGAAACACCATATATTTT | CASSGPGNTIYF
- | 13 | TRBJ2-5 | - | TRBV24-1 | TGTGCCACTTCGACCCCTCAGGAGGAGACCCAGTACTTC | CATSTPQEETQYF
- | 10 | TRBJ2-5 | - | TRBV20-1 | TGCAGTGCACAGATCGGGACCCAGTACTTC | CSAQIGTQYF
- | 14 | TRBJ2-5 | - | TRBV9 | TGTGCCAGCAGCGGACGCGCCGACGGAAGCCCCCAGTACTTC | CASSGRADGSPQYF
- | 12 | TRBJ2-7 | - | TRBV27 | TGTGCCACCATGACAGGATTGAGAGAGCAGTACTTC | CATMTGLREQYF